A selection of T cell receptor beta chains follows, all from one sample in a study of cytomegalovirus exposure and HLA in healthy donors. Measured with immunoSEQ multiplex PCR; TCRdb has only the in-frame clones, and not every one. This sample has about 100,000 clones, with roughly 75% found just once. Sequencing was carried out using PBMCs. The source of these receptors is a woman in her sixties or seventies in good health and CMV-seronegative. The CDR3 runs from the conserved cysteine through the conserved F or W. The order of the fields is J gene, clone size, V gene, D gene, CDR3 DNA, CDR3 protein. D genes are given only for firm matches. Part of the rows lack a size; the others show once, few, many or a class for expanded clones.

J: TRBJ2-5
size: .
V: TRBV7-2
D: .
DNA: TGTGCCAGCAGCTTAGTGGTAGGGGTGGGGGAGACCCAGTACTTC
CDR3: CASSLVVGVGETQYF

J: TRBJ1-4
size: .
V: TRBV4-3
D: TRBD1
DNA: TGCGCCAGCAGCCAAAGGAGGGGGACAGGGGGGACTGGAAAACTGTTTTTT
CDR3: CASSQRRGTGGTGKLFF

J: TRBJ2-3
size: .
V: TRBV6-1
D: TRBD1
DNA: TGTGCCAGCAGTGAAGACAGGGGGCTGGATACGCAGTATTTT
CDR3: CASSEDRGLDTQYF

J: TRBJ1-3
size: once
V: TRBV25-1
D: .
DNA: TGTGCCACACACGGGGTATCTGGAAACACCATATATTTT
CDR3: CATHGVSGNTIYF

J: TRBJ2-7
size: .
V: TRBV25-1
D: .
DNA: TGTGCCAGCAGTGAGGGGGCCGAGCAGTACTTC
CDR3: CASSEGAEQYF

J: TRBJ1-1
size: .
V: TRBV10-3
D: .
DNA: TGTGCCACCAACCAGGGGATTGACACTGAAGCTTTCTTT
CDR3: CATNQGIDTEAFF

J: TRBJ1-4
size: few
V: TRBV19
D: .
DNA: TGTGCCAGTAGTATGAGATCCGGACAGTTGATAGAAAAACTGTTTTTT
CDR3: CASSMRSGQLIEKLFF

J: TRBJ2-5
size: .
V: TRBV25-1
D: TRBD1
DNA: TGTGCCAGCAGTGCGTACAGGGGGCAAGGAGAGACCCAGTACTTC
CDR3: CASSAYRGQGETQYF

J: TRBJ2-1
size: few
V: TRBV30
D: .
DNA: TGTGCCTGGAGTGGAACATCCCTTTCGGGGATCAATGAGCAGTTCTTC
CDR3: CAWSGTSLSGINEQFF

J: TRBJ1-1
size: .
V: TRBV19
D: .
DNA: TGTGCCAGTAGTATTAAGAGGCCGGCTGAAGCTTTCTTT
CDR3: CASSIKRPAEAFF

J: TRBJ1-1
size: .
V: TRBV4-3
D: .
DNA: TGCGCCAGCAGCCAAGAAACAGTTTTGAACACTGAAGCTTTCTTT
CDR3: CASSQETVLNTEAFF

J: TRBJ2-3
size: .
V: TRBV5-4
D: .
DNA: TGTGCCAGCAGACGGGGTCCTAGCGAGACAGATACGCAGTATTTT
CDR3: CASRRGPSETDTQYF

J: TRBJ1-2
size: .
V: TRBV2
D: TRBD1
DNA: TGTGCCAGCAGTTACCGGACAGGGTCACACTATGGCTACACCTTC
CDR3: CASSYRTGSHYGYTF

J: TRBJ1-2
size: .
V: TRBV5-4
D: TRBD1
DNA: TGTGCCAGCAGCAGGACAGGGAACTATGGCTACACCTTC
CDR3: CASSRTGNYGYTF

J: TRBJ1-3
size: .
V: TRBV30
D: .
DNA: TGTGCCTGGAGGAAAACAGGGAACCCCTCTGGAAACACCATATATTTT
CDR3: CAWRKTGNPSGNTIYF